The clone carrying this T cell receptor (beta chain) has only a few counts. In TCRdb, the RT-PCR reads were re-called with MiXCR into one record per CDR3 protein. The table shows about 680,000 distinct CDR3 sequences, with more than 13% occurring only once. Unmatched junction bases numbered 4, after V lost 4 bases and J lost 5 bases. From germline, CDR1 is SEHNR and CDR2 FQNEAQ (reference sequence). This CDR3 is built from 15 residues. This chain connects TRBV7-9 to TRBJ2-2; 10 nucleotides align to TRBD2. Sequencing was done on a sample of memory CD4+ T cells from blood. The receptor comes from a female donor in good health, serving as a healthy control. The CDR3 DNA is TGTGCCAGCAGCTCCGCTAGCGGGGGTACCGGGGAGCTGTTTTTT. Protein: CASSSASGGTGELFF. Filled out from reference TRBV7-9 and TRBJ2-2, the complete variable domain reads DTGVSQNPRHKITKRGQNVTFRCDPISEHNRLYWYRQTLGQGPEFLTYFQNEAQLEKSRLLSDRFSAERPKGSFSTLEIQRTEQGDSAMYLCASSSASGGTGELFFGEGSRLTVL.